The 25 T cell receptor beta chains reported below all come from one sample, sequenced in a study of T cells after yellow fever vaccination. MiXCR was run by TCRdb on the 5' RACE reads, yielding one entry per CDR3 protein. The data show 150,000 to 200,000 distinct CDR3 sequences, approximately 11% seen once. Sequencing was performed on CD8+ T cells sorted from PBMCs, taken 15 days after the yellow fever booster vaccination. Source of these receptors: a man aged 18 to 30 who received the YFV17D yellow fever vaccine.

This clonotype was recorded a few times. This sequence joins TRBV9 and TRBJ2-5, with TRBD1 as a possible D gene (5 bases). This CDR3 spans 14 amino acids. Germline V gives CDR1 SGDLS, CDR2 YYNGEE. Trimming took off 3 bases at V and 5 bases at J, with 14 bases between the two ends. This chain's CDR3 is CASSGKGPRETQYF. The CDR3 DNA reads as TGTGCCAGCAGCGGGAAGGGGCCCAGGGAGACCCAGTACTTC.

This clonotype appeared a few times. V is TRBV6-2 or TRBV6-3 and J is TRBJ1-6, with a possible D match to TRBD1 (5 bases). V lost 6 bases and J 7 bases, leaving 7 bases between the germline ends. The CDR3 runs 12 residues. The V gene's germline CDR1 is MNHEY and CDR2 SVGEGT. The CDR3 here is CASSEGNSPLHF. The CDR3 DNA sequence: TGTGCCAGCAGCGAGGGGAATTCACCCCTCCACTTT.

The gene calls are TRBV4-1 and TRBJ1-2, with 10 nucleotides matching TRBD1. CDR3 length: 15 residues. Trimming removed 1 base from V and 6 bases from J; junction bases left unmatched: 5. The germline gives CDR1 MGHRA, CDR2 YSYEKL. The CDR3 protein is CASSQGQGAANGYTF. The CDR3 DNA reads TGCGCCAGCAGCCAAGGACAGGGGGCCGCTAATGGCTACACCTTC.

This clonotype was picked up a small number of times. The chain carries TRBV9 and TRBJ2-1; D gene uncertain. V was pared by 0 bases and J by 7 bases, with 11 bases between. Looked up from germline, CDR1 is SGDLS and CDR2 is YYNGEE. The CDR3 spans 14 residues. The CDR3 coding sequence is TGTGCCAGCAGCGTAGAAGGTTACGGTAATGAGCAGTTCTTC. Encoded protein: CASSVEGYGNEQFF.

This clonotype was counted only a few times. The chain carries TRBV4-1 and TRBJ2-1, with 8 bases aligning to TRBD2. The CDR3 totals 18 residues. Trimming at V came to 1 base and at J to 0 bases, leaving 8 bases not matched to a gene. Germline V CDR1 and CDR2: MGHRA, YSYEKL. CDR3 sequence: CASSQGGRAGDSYNEQFF. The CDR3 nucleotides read TGCGCCAGCAGCCAAGGGGGGCGAGCGGGGGACTCCTACAATGAGCAGTTCTTC.

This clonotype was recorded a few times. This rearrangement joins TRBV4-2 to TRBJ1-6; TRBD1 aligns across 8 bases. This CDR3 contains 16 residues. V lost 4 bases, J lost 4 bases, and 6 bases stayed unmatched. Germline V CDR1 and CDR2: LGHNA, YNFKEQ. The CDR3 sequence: CASSPRTGRYNSPLHF. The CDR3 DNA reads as TGTGCCAGCAGCCCCCGGACAGGGCGATATAATTCACCCCTCCACTTT.

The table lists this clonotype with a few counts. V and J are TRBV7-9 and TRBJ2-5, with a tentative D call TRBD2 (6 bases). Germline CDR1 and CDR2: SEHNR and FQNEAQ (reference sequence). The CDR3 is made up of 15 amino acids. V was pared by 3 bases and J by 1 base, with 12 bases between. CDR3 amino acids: CASSFSSELQETQYF. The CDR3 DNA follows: TGTGCCAGCAGCTTCTCTAGCGAGCTCCAAGAGACCCAGTACTTC.

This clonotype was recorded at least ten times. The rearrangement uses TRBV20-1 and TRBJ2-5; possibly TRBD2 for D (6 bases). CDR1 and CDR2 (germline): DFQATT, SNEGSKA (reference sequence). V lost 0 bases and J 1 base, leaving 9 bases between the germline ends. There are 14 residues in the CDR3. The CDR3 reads CSARDLSGQETQYF. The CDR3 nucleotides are TGCAGTGCTAGAGATCTTAGCGGCCAAGAGACCCAGTACTTC.

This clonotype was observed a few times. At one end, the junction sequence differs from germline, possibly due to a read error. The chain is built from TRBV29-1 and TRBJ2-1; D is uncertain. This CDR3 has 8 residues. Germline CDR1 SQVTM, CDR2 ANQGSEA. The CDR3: CSVEEQFF. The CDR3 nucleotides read TGCAGCGTGGAAGAGCAGTTCTTC.

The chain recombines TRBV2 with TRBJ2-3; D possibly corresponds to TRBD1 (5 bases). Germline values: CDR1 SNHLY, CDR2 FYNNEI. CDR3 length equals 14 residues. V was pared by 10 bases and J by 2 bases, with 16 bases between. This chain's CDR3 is CATSGQDNTDTQYF. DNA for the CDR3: TGTGCCACCTCAGGGCAGGACAACACAGATACGCAGTATTTT.

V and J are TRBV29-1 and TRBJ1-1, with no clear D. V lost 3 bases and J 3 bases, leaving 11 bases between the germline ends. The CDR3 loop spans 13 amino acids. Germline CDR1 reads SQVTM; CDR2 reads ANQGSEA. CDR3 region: CSVDDLRDTEAFF. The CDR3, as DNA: TGCAGCGTTGACGATCTAAGGGACACTGAAGCTTTCTTT.

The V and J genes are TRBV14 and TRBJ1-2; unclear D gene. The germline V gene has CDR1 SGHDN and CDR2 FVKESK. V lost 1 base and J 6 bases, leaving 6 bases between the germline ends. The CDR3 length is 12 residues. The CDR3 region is CASSQARDGYTF. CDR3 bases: TGTGCCAGCAGCCAAGCGCGTGATGGCTACACCTTC. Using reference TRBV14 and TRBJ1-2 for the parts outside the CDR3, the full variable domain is EAGVTQFPSHSVIEKGQTVTLRCDPISGHDNLYWYRRVMGKEIKFLLHFVKESKQDESGMPNNRFLAERTGGTYSTLKVQPAELEDSGVYFCASSQARDGYTFGSGTRLTVV.

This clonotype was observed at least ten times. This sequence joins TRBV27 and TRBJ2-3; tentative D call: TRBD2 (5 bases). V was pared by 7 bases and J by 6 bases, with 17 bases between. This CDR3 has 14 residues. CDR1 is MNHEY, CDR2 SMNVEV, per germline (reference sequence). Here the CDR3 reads CASNLNGVLDTQYF. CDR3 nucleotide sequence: TGTGCCAGCAACCTCAACGGGGTTTTGGATACGCAGTATTTT.

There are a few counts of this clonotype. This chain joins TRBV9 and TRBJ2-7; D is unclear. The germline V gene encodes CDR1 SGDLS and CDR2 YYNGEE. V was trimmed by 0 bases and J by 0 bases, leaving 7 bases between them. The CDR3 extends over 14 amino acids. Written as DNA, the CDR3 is TGTGCCAGCAGCGTAGGGGCAAACTCCTACGAGCAGTACGTC. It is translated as CASSVGANSYEQYV.

Here the CDR3 DNA reads TGTGCCAGCAGTTTACGGGGAGGGAAGGGCTCCTACAATGAGCAGTTCTTC. Its protein is CASSLRGGKGSYNEQFF. This sequence joins TRBV12-3 or TRBV12-4 and TRBJ2-1; 7 bases agree with TRBD2. The V gene end was trimmed by 2 bases and the J gene end by 0 bases; junction bases not matched to a gene: 7. CDR3 length: 17 residues.

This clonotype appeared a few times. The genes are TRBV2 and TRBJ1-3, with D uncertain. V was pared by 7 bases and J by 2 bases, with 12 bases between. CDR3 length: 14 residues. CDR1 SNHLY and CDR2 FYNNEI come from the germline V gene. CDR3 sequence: CASTGEIPGNTIYF. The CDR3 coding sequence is TGTGCCAGCACCGGAGAAATACCTGGAAACACCATATATTTT.

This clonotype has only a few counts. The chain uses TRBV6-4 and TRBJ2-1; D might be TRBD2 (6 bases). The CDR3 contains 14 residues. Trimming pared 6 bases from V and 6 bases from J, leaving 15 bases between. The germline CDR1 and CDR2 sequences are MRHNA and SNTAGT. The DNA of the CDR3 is TGTGCCAGCAGGGAGGGTGTAGGCGCCAATGAGCAGTTCTTC. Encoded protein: CASREGVGANEQFF.

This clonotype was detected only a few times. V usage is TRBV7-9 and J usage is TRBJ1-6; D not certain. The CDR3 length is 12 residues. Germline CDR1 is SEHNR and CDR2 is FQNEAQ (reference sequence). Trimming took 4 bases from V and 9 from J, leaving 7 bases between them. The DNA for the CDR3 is TGTGCCAGCAGCTCCCTTAGTTCACCCCTCCACTTT. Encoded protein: CASSSLSSPLHF.

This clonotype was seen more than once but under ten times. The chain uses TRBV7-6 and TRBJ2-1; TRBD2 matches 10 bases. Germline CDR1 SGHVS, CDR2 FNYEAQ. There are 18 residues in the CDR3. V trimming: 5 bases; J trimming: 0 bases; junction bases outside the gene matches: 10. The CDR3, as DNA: TGTGCCAGCAGCCCTTCCACTAGCGGGGCTAGCTCCTACAATGAGCAGTTCTTC. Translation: CASSPSTSGASSYNEQFF.

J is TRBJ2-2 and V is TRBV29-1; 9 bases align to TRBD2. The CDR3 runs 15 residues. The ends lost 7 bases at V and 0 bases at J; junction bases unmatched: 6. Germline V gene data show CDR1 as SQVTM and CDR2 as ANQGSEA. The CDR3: CSGMGLAANTGELFF. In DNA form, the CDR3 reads TGCAGCGGTATGGGACTAGCAGCGAACACCGGGGAGCTGTTTTTT.

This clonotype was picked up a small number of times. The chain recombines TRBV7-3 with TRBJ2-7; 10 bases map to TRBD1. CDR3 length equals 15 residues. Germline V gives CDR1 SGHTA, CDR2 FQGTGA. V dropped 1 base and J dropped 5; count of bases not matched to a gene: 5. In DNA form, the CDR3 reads TGTGCCAGCAGCTTAAGACAGGGGGCTTACGACGAGCAGTACTTC. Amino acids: CASSLRQGAYDEQYF.

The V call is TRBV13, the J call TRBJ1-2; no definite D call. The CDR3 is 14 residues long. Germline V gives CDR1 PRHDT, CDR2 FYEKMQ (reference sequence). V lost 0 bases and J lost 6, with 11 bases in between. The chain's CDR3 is CASSLGEGIDGYTF. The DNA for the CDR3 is TGTGCCAGCAGCTTAGGAGAAGGGATAGATGGCTACACCTTC.

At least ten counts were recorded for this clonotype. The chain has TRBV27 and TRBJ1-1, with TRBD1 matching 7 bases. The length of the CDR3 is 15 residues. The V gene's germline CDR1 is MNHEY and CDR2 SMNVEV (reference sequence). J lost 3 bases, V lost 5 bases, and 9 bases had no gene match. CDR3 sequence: CASSLDRAWDTEAFF. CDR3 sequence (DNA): TGTGCCAGCAGTCTAGACAGGGCGTGGGACACTGAAGCTTTCTTT.

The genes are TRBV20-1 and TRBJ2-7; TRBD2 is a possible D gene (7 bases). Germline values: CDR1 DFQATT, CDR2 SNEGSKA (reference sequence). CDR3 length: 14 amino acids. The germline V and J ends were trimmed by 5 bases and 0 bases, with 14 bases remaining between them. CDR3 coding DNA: TGCAGTGCTGAAGGGGGGGGCAGCTCCTACGAGCAGTACTTC. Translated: CSAEGGGSSYEQYF.

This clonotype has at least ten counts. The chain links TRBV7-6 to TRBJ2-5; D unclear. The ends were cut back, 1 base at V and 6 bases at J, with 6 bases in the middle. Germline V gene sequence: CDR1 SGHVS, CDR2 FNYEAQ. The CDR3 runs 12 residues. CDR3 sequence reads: CASSLGGKTQYF. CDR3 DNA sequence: TGTGCCAGCAGCTTAGGAGGAAAGACCCAGTACTTC.